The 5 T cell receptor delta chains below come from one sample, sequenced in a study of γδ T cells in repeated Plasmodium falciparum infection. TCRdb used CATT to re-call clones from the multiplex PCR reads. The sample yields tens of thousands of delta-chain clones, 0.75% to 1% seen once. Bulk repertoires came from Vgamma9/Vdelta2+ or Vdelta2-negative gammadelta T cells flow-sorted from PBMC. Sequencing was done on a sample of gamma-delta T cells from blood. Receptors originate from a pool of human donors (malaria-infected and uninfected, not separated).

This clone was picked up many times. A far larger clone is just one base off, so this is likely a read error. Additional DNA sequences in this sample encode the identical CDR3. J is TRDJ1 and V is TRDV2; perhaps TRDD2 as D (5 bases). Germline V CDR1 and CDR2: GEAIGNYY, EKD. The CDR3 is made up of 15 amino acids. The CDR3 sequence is CACDPLLPYTDKLIF. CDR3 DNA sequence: TGCGCCTGTGACCCCCTTCTACCGTACACCGATAAACTCATCTTT.

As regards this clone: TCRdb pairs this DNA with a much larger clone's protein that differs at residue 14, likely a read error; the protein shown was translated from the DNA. The CDR3 DNA follows: TGTGCCTGTGACCCAATACTGGGGGATACGGGAGCGTCCCGGGACACCCGACAGATGTTTTTC. Its translation: CACDPILGDTGASRDTRQMFF. The V and J genes are TRDV2 and TRDJ3, with 13 bases lining up with TRDD3. Because TCRdb records no J gene, it was assigned here through a match of the DNA to germline. V was pared by 3 bases and J by 5 bases, with 15 bases of the junction left unmatched. The CDR3 is made up of 21 amino acids. The germline V gene has CDR1 GEAIGNYY and CDR2 EKD.

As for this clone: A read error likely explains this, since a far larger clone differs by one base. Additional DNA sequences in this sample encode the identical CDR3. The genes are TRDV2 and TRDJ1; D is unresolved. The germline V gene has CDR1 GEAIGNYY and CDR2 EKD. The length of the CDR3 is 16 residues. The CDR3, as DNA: TGTGCATGTGACACCGTGGGAGGCTTTTACACCGATAAACTCATCTTT. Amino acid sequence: CACDTVGGFYTDKLIF.

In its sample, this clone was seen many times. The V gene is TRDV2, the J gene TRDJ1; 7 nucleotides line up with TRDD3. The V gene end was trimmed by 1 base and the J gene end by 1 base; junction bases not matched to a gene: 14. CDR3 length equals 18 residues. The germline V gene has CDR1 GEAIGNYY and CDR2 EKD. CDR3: CACDTLRPGGPGTDKLIF. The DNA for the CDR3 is TGTGCCTGTGACACGCTACGCCCTGGGGGGCCAGGCACCGATAAACTCATCTTT.

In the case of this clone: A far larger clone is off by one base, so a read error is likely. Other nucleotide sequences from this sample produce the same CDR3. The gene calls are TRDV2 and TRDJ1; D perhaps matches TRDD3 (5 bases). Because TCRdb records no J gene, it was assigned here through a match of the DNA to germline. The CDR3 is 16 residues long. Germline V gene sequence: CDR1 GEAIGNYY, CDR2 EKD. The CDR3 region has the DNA TGTGCTTGTGACACCGTATCCCGTACTGGAGACGATAAACTCATCTTT. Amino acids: CACDTVSRTGDDKLIF.